Each of the 9 T cell receptor beta chains below was sequenced from the same sample in a study of cytomegalovirus exposure and HLA in healthy donors. Use of 60 Vbeta and 13 Jbeta primers characterized the PCR. Method: immunoSEQ multiplex PCR; TCRdb's copy keeps in-frame clones and lacks some. The sample contains roughly 100,000 clones, 69% of which appear only once. Specimen: PBMCs. These receptors were collected from a man younger than 40 in good health and CMV-seronegative.

This clone was detected once. The chain employs TRBV5-1 and TRBJ1-1; TRBD1 might be the D (5 bases). The germline CDR1 and CDR2 sequences are SGHRS and YFSETQ. Trimming cost V 6 bases and J 11 bases, with 14 bases left between them. CDR3 length: 11 residues. CDR3 in amino acids: CASTWGGKAFF. The CDR3 DNA follows: TGCGCCAGCACCTGGGGGGGAAAGGCTTTCTTT.

V and J are TRBV5-4 and TRBJ2-1; the match to TRBD1 covers 10 bases. CDR3 length: 15 residues. Losses at the gene ends were 4 bases for V and 8 bases for J; bases not matched to a gene: 9. CDR1 is SGHNT, CDR2 YYREEE, per germline (reference sequence). The CDR3 DNA is TGTGCCAGCAGCCCCAAGGACAGGGGGGGTGATGAGCAGTTCTTC. Translating gives CASSPKDRGGDEQFF.

In its sample, this clone was seen a few times. This chain links TRBV5-1 with TRBJ2-1; TRBD2 matches at 10 bases. With V trimmed by 4 bases and J by 5 bases, 9 bases remained unmatched. Per germline, CDR1 SGHRS and CDR2 YFSETQ. This CDR3 has 16 amino acids. CDR3 in DNA: TGCGCCAGCAGCCTATTAGCGGGAGGAGGGGACAATGAGCAGTTCTTC. It codes for CASSLLAGGGDNEQFF. Variable domain in full (rest from reference TRBV5-1 and TRBJ2-1): KAGVTQTPRYLIKTRGQQVTLSCSPISGHRSVSWYQQTPGQGLQFLFEYFSETQRNKGNFPGRFSGRQFSNSRSEMNVSTLELGDSALYLCASSLLAGGGDNEQFFGPGTRLTVL.

This clone was seen more than once but under ten times. The chain has TRBV5-4 and TRBJ2-2; 7 bases agree with TRBD1. Germline values: CDR1 SGHNT, CDR2 YYREEE (reference sequence). This CDR3 is built from 15 residues. With V trimmed by 1 base and J by 3 bases, 3 bases remained unmatched. The CDR3 sequence is CASSLLDRDTGELFF. Here the CDR3 DNA reads TGTGCCAGCAGCTTGTTAGACAGGGACACCGGGGAGCTGTTTTTT.

The chain couples TRBV27 to TRBJ2-7, with TRBD1 identical over 10 bases. The V segment lost 5 bases and the J segment 2 bases; nucleotides outside the gene matches: 6. Germline CDR1 reads MNHEY; CDR2 reads SMNVEV (reference sequence). The CDR3 spans 15 residues. Written as DNA, the CDR3 is TGTGCCAGCAGTCTCGACGGGACAGGGGCCTACGAGCAGTACTTC. This translates into CASSLDGTGAYEQYF.

DNA of the CDR3: TGCGCCAGCAGCTTGGGGACGGGACAGGGTGTTGGTGGGGCTTTCTTT. Its translation is CASSLGTGQGVGGAFF. The chain employs TRBV5-1 and TRBJ1-1; 9 bases align to TRBD1. Germline V gene sequence: CDR1 SGHRS, CDR2 YFSETQ. Losses at the gene ends were 0 bases for V and 11 bases for J; bases not matched to a gene: 14. The CDR3 runs 16 residues.

The chain couples TRBV19 to TRBJ2-1; 11 nucleotides line up with TRBD1. J was trimmed by 8 bases and V by 6 bases; bases with no gene match: 6. The CDR3 consists of 14 residues. The germline V gene has CDR1 LNHDA and CDR2 SQIVND (reference sequence). CDR3 bases: TGTGCCAGTAGACCTGGACAGGGGGCATATGAGCAGTTCTTC. This translates into CASRPGQGAYEQFF.

The chain employs TRBV4-2 and TRBJ2-1; 9 nucleotides agree with TRBD2. CDR3 length equals 16 residues. Unmatched junction bases numbered 7, after V lost 0 bases and J lost 7 bases. Germline V gives CDR1 LGHNA, CDR2 YNFKEQ. CDR3 sequence (DNA): TGTGCCAGCAGCCAAGAAGGGACTAGCCTTAGTAATGAGCAGTTCTTC. Translated: CASSQEGTSLSNEQFF.

The chain employs TRBV30 and TRBJ1-1, with 11 bases identical to TRBD1. The CDR3 length is 17 residues. Germline values: CDR1 GTSNPN, CDR2 SVGIG (reference sequence). The trim removed 3 bases at V and 5 bases at J, leaving 14 bases unmatched. In DNA form, the CDR3 reads TGTGCCTGGAGGATAGGAGGGACAGGGGGAACTCGGACTGAAGCTTTCTTT. This translates into CAWRIGGTGGTRTEAFF.